These 30 T cell receptor beta chains came from one sample sequenced in a study of T-cell reconstitution after alpha-beta-depleted transplantation in children (dated by TCRdb to the mid-2010s). What the research found in general, with its limitations: The frequencies of hyperexpanded clones fell over the following months, and after one year, T-cell counts and TCRbeta diversity were mostly attributed to newly produced T cells.

The library relied on PCR. Instrument used: Illumina HiSeq 2500. Molecular barcoding was employed in the preparation of TCR libraries, with unique molecular identifiers being used to normalize TCRbeta repertoire quantification. In-frame beta chains were kept once TCRdb had trimmed the public reads at Q25 with fastp and called clones with MiXCR. Every distinct CDR3 protein forms one entry, paired with its most common genes and DNA. The sample table shows 250,000 to 300,000 distinct CDR3 sequences, and almost 8% are seen once. Together, the top ten hold 9.1% of the sample. Which antigens these TCRs recognize remains unknown. According to the study, the label for this sample's treatment or condition signals: allogeneic hematopoietic cell transplantation with graft depleted of TCRalphabeta T cells and CD19 B cells. The material sequenced was peripheral blood, taken 360 days after TCRalphabeta/CD19-depleted stem cell transplant. Receptors originate from a female patient aged 2 to 10 who had a stem cell transplant for Fanconi anemia, so the T cells may come from the graft donor.

The gene calls are TRBV3-1 and TRBJ2-3, with 10 bases identical to TRBD1. J lost 3 bases, V lost 4 bases, and 4 bases had no gene match. Germline V gene data show CDR1 as LGHDT and CDR2 as YNNKEL (reference sequence). This CDR3 has 15 amino acids. The CDR3 sequence: CASSRWTGGTDTQYF. DNA for the CDR3: TGTGCCAGCAGCCGGTGGACAGGGGGAACAGATACGCAGTATTTT.

This clonotype was counted only a few times. The rearrangement uses TRBV7-3 and TRBJ2-2, with unresolved D. Germline V lookup: CDR1 SGHTA, CDR2 FQGTGA. The CDR3 loop spans 14 amino acids. V was clipped by 5 bases and J by 6 bases, with 13 bases between them. This CDR3 reads CASSPLGWAGELFF. The CDR3, as DNA: TGTGCCAGCAGCCCCTTGGGTTGGGCCGGGGAGCTGTTTTTT.

This clonotype was seen only a few times. In nucleotides, the CDR3 is TGTGCCAGCAGTTTGGGCATCTGGCCTGAGGAACGGAACACTGAAGCTTTCTTT. This gives the protein CASSLGIWPEERNTEAFF. The chain is built from TRBV6-2 or TRBV6-3 and TRBJ1-1; no clear D. CDR3 length equals 18 residues. Germline V CDR1 and CDR2: MNHEY, SVGEGT. Trimming took off 4 bases at V and 1 base at J, with 22 bases between the two ends.

This clonotype was detected a few times. The chain couples TRBV30 to TRBJ2-7; possible D gene TRBD2, 6 bases. V dropped 0 bases and J dropped 3 bases, with 15 bases sitting between them. In germline, CDR1 is GTSNPN, CDR2 SVGIG (reference sequence). The CDR3 is 15 amino acids. The CDR3 sequence: CAWSVVADANYEQYF. The CDR3 DNA reads TGTGCCTGGAGTGTAGTAGCGGATGCGAACTACGAGCAGTACTTC.

This clonotype was seen at least ten times. This chain uses TRBV20-1 with TRBJ2-6; 7 nucleotides match TRBD1. The CDR3 has 17 amino acids. J gave up 0 bases and V 0 bases, and 5 bases lay outside the gene matches. Germline CDR1 is DFQATT and CDR2 is SNEGSKA (reference sequence). The CDR3 DNA follows: TGCAGTGCTAGAGATTGGGCAGGGGGCTCTGGGGCCAACGTCCTGACTTTC. Its translation: CSARDWAGGSGANVLTF.

This clonotype has at least ten counts. V and J are TRBV18 and TRBJ1-2; 11 bases align to TRBD1. This CDR3 has 17 amino acids. Trimming cost V 2 bases and J 4 bases; bases outside gene matches: 9. Germline V gene data show CDR1 as KGHSH and CDR2 as LQKENI. Here the CDR3 DNA reads TGTGCCAGCTCACCATTCGGACAGGGGGCGATTCCCTATGGCTACACCTTC. This sequence encodes CASSPFGQGAIPYGYTF.

The chain employs TRBV7-2 and TRBJ2-1; 8 bases align to TRBD2. The trim removed 6 bases at V and 8 bases at J, leaving 3 bases unmatched. This CDR3 contains 12 residues. CDR1 is SGHTA, CDR2 FQGNSA, per germline. The chain's CDR3 is CASSSSGYEQFF. In DNA, the CDR3 is TGTGCCAGCAGTTCTAGCGGGTATGAGCAGTTCTTC. Full variable domain (rest looked up from reference TRBV7-2 and TRBJ2-1): GAGVSQSPSNKVTEKGKDVELRCDPISGHTALYWYRQSLGQGLEFLIYFQGNSAPDKSGLPSDRFSAERTGGSVSTLTIQRTQQEDSAVYLCASSSSGYEQFFGPGTRLTVL.

The chain carries TRBV7-9 and TRBJ1-1; no clear D. Germline CDR1 is SEHNR and CDR2 is FQNEAQ (reference sequence). CDR3 length equals 12 residues. With 8 bases removed from V and 6 bases from J, the gap between germline ends came to 13 bases. The CDR3 nucleotides are TGTGCCAGCGGCCCGGTTGGGTCTGAAGCTTTCTTT. Encoded protein: CASGPVGSEAFF.

Ten or more counts support this clonotype. The J gene is TRBJ2-2, the V gene TRBV25-1, with TRBD1 identical over 10 bases. V dropped 0 bases and J dropped 5; count of bases not matched to a gene: 9. CDR3 length equals 18 residues. Germline-derived CDR1 and CDR2 are MGHDK and SYGVNS. CDR3 sequence: CASSEYGRDRGGTGELFF. CDR3 coding DNA: TGTGCCAGCAGTGAATATGGACGGGACAGGGGAGGAACCGGGGAGCTGTTTTTT.

This clonotype showed up many times. This chain joins TRBV20-1 and TRBJ2-2, with D perhaps TRBD2 (6 bases). Germline values: CDR1 DFQATT, CDR2 SNEGSKA (reference sequence). V lost 0 bases and J 6 bases, leaving 14 bases between the germline ends. The CDR3 runs to 15 residues. The CDR3 spells CSARDLGGRAGELFF. The CDR3 DNA reads TGCAGTGCTAGAGATCTAGGAGGGCGGGCCGGGGAGCTGTTTTTT.

Comments on this clonotype: A single base separates this from a much larger clone, so it may be a read error. The chain joins TRBV20-1 to TRBJ2-7; D is possibly TRBD1 or TRBD2 (7 bases each). The germline V gene encodes CDR1 DFQATT and CDR2 SNEGSKA (reference sequence). This CDR3 region has 17 residues. The chain's CDR3 is CCAAASGGGQSSYEQYV. CDR3 nucleotide sequence: TGCTGTGCTGCTGCTTCAGGGGGGGGCCAAAGCTCCTACGAGCAGTACGTC.

This clonotype was counted only a few times. J is TRBJ2-3 and V is TRBV2; 9 nucleotides align to TRBD2. CDR1 and CDR2 from the germline V gene are SNHLY and FYNNEI. CDR3 length: 15 residues. V trimming: 4 bases; J trimming: 1 base; junction bases outside the gene matches: 3. The CDR3 region is CASSGVAGGTDTQYF. As DNA, the CDR3 is TGTGCCAGCAGTGGCGTAGCGGGGGGCACAGATACGCAGTATTTT. Variable domain in full (rest from reference TRBV2 and TRBJ2-3): EPEVTQTPSHQVTQMGQEVILRCVPISNHLYFYWYRQILGQKVEFLVSFYNNEISEKSEIFDDQFSVERPDGSNFTLKIRSTKLEDSAMYFCASSGVAGGTDTQYFGPGTRLTVL.

This clonotype has just a few counts. The V call is TRBV6-1, the J call TRBJ1-5; perhaps TRBD1 as D (5 bases). Trimming pared 0 bases from V and 2 bases from J, leaving 8 bases between. CDR1 and CDR2 from the germline V gene are MNHNS and SASEGT. This CDR3 contains 15 residues. In DNA form, the CDR3 reads TGTGCCAGCAGTGAAGCGGCAGGGCGCAATCAGCCCCAGCATTTT. This encodes CASSEAAGRNQPQHF.

This clonotype was observed at least ten times. The rearrangement uses TRBV7-2 and TRBJ2-1; 8 bases are shared with TRBD2. Germline V gives CDR1 SGHTA, CDR2 FQGNSA. The CDR3 length is 18 residues. After removal of 5 bases from V and 5 bases from J, the junction contained 17 bases not matched to a gene. In DNA form, the CDR3 reads TGTGCCAGCAGCGGGGGTAGGGACGGTCGGGGGGGTCACAATGAGCAGTTCTTC. Protein product: CASSGGRDGRGGHNEQFF.

This clonotype has only a few counts. V usage is TRBV20-1 and J usage is TRBJ1-4, with 8 bases identical to TRBD1. CDR1 is DFQATT, CDR2 SNEGSKA, per germline (reference sequence). The V and J ends lost 5 bases and 8 bases, in that order; junction bases with no gene match: 10. This CDR3 is 14 amino acids long. CDR3 residues: CSAPRQGLDEKLFF. CDR3 in DNA: TGCAGTGCTCCCAGACAGGGGTTGGACGAAAAACTGTTTTTT.

This clonotype has just a few counts. The rearrangement uses TRBV29-1 and TRBJ1-2, with 7 bases identical to TRBD1. Germline lookup yields CDR1 SQVTM and CDR2 ANQGSEA. This CDR3 has 15 residues. With V trimmed by 5 bases and J by 0 bases, 9 bases remained unmatched. The CDR3 spells CSVFGTALANYGYTF. The CDR3 DNA is TGCAGCGTTTTTGGGACAGCCTTAGCTAACTATGGCTACACCTTC.

In this sample, this clonotype turned up many times. V and J are TRBV5-6 and TRBJ1-2; 8 nucleotides align to TRBD1. With 0 bases clipped from V and 6 bases from J, the junction kept 10 bases outside the gene matches. CDR1 and CDR2 (germline): SGHDT, YYEEEE. CDR3 length: 16 residues. The CDR3: CASSLARQGTTDGYTF. In DNA form, the CDR3 reads TGTGCCAGCAGCTTGGCGCGACAGGGGACCACGGATGGCTACACCTTC.

The chain has TRBV6-2 or TRBV6-3 and TRBJ2-5, with TRBD2 matching over 10 bases. V trimming: 0 bases; J trimming: 2 bases; junction bases outside the gene matches: 15. The CDR3 contains 20 residues. Germline lookup yields CDR1 MNHEY and CDR2 SVGEGT. CDR3 DNA sequence: TGTGCCAGCAGTTACTCGACCGTACTAGCGGGGCCTGGGGGACAAGAGACCCAGTACTTC. Protein: CASSYSTVLAGPGGQETQYF.

This clonotype has at least ten counts. This sequence joins TRBV11-2 and TRBJ2-1; D possibly corresponds to TRBD1 (6 bases). Germline CDR1 reads SGHAT; CDR2 reads FQNNGV. Trimming removed 2 bases at V and 8 bases at J, with 19 bases between. CDR3 length: 16 residues. The CDR3 spells CASSLLTGGHRDEQFF. The CDR3 nucleotides are TGTGCCAGCAGCTTACTGACAGGAGGTCATCGCGATGAGCAGTTCTTC.

The V gene is TRBV28, the J gene TRBJ2-5; D is unresolved. V was trimmed by 5 bases and J by 3 bases, leaving 19 bases between them. CDR1 and CDR2 (germline): MDHEN, SYDVKM. The CDR3 runs to 16 residues. CDR3 DNA sequence: TGTGCCAGCAGTCCGCCAGACGAAGAACTAAAAGAGACCCAGTACTTC. Protein: CASSPPDEELKETQYF.

This clonotype was observed a few times. The V call is TRBV7-9, the J call TRBJ2-1; TRBD2 matches at 7 bases. CDR3 length: 16 amino acids. Trimming at V came to 5 bases and at J to 0 bases, leaving 7 bases not matched to a gene. Germline V gene data show CDR1 as SEHNR and CDR2 as FQNEAQ (reference sequence). CDR3 loop: CASSPQGGSSYNEQFF. In nucleotides, the CDR3 is TGTGCCAGCAGCCCGCAGGGCGGGAGCTCCTACAATGAGCAGTTCTTC.

Ten or more counts support this clonotype. The chain combines TRBV7-2 with TRBJ2-1; TRBD2 matches at 7 bases. The CDR3 loop spans 15 amino acids. CDR1 is SGHTA and CDR2 is FQGNSA in the germline V gene. Unmatched junction bases numbered 8, after V lost 5 bases and J lost 4 bases. As DNA, the CDR3 is TGTGCCAGCAGCGGTTCGTCGGGGGGTTACAATGAGCAGTTCTTC. This gives the protein CASSGSSGGYNEQFF.

This clonotype turned up a few times. This sequence may be a read error, since a much larger clone differs from it by one base. The V and J genes are TRBV4-3 and TRBJ1-5, with D possibly matching TRBD1 (5 bases). CDR3 length: 15 amino acids. Trimming took off 0 bases at V and 3 bases at J, with 9 bases between the two ends. Germline assignment: CDR1 LGHNA and CDR2 YSLEER. The CDR3 here is CASSQDRDLNQPQHF. CDR3 bases: TGCGCCAGCAGCCAAGATAGGGACCTCAATCAGCCCCAGCATTTT.

Many counts were recorded for this clonotype. V gene TRBV2 combines with J gene TRBJ2-3, with 7 bases aligning to TRBD1. CDR1 is SNHLY, CDR2 FYNNEI, per germline. This CDR3 contains 15 residues. The J segment lost 0 bases and the V segment lost 10 bases, leaving 10 bases of the junction unmatched. CDR3: CATSPRTGSTDTQYF. The CDR3 DNA reads TGTGCCACCTCTCCACGGACAGGTAGCACAGATACGCAGTATTTT.

The rearrangement links TRBV6-1 to TRBJ1-1; TRBD1 aligns across 8 bases. The J segment lost 4 bases and the V segment lost 7 bases, leaving 11 bases of the junction unmatched. The CDR3 extends over 15 amino acids. The germline CDR1 and CDR2 sequences are MNHNS and SASEGT. The CDR3 region is CASITRQGSRTEAFF. CDR3 coding DNA: TGTGCCAGCATAACCCGACAGGGGTCGCGCACTGAAGCTTTCTTT.

At least ten counts were recorded for this clonotype. The rearrangement links TRBV12-3 or TRBV12-4 to TRBJ1-1; possibly TRBD1 for D (5 bases). The CDR3 runs to 13 residues. The germline V and J ends were trimmed by 5 bases and 10 bases, with 17 bases remaining between them. The CDR3 DNA reads TGTGCCAGCAGTGCGACGGCAGGGAGTAGAGCTTTCTTT. It codes for CASSATAGSRAFF.

This clonotype showed up many times. This chain connects TRBV7-3 to TRBJ2-3; D perhaps matches TRBD1 (6 bases). The CDR3 sequence is 16 residues long. Trimming took 1 base from V and 3 from J, leaving 14 bases between them. CDR1 is SGHTA and CDR2 is FQGTGA in the germline V gene. The CDR3 coding sequence is TGTGCCAGCAGCTTAAATGTTTACAGGGAAACAGATACGCAGTATTTT. It is translated as CASSLNVYRETDTQYF.

The chain joins TRBV18 to TRBJ2-5; unclear D gene. V was cut by 2 bases and J by 5 bases, with 15 bases left in between. Germline CDR1 KGHSH, CDR2 LQKENI. The CDR3 consists of 15 residues. CDR3 loop: CASSPVLRGRETQYF. CDR3 bases: TGTGCCAGCTCACCAGTATTGAGAGGTCGGGAGACCCAGTACTTC. The whole variable domain, filled in from reference TRBV18 and TRBJ2-5, reads NAGVMQNPRHLVRRRGQEARLRCSPMKGHSHVYWYRQLPEEGLKFMVYLQKENIIDESGMPKERFSAEFPKEGPSILRIQQVVRGDSAAYFCASSPVLRGRETQYFGPGTRLLVL.

This clonotype was detected many times. The chain joins TRBV29-1 to TRBJ2-1; D gene uncertain. Germline lookup yields CDR1 SQVTM and CDR2 ANQGSEA. The V gene lost 1 base and the J gene lost 0 bases, with 4 bases spanning the gap. This CDR3 is built from 13 residues. CDR3 sequence (DNA): TGCAGCGTTGAAGGGAGCTCCTACAATGAGCAGTTCTTC. Protein: CSVEGSSYNEQFF.

This chain links TRBV6-1 with TRBJ1-6; tentative D call: TRBD1 (6 bases). The length of the CDR3 is 16 residues. The ends were cut back, 0 bases at V and 7 bases at J, with 13 bases in the middle. The germline V gene encodes CDR1 MNHNS and CDR2 SASEGT. The CDR3: CASSEAAGGLNSPLHF. CDR3 nucleotide sequence: TGTGCCAGCAGTGAAGCTGCGGGGGGCCTAAATTCACCCCTCCACTTT.